This TCR beta chain was sequenced in a study of PD-1 blockade in classical Hodgkin lymphoma. About the research overall: Intravenous infusions of nivolumab 3 mg/kg reached patients every 2 weeks.

Specified time point: cycle 4 day 1 (C4D1), after more than five weeks of nivolumab. Following autologous stem cell transplantation, relapse occurred in every patient, and exposure to brentuximab vedotin varied. The study recorded best responses of complete response, partial response or progressive disease. Study outcomes and limitations: Still unresolved is the cause of the repertoire differences, which may be disease activity or prior therapy. With CD4+ cells, TCR diversity rose significantly by C4D1, but not with CD8+ cells.

To note about this clone: The antigen remains unidentified.

The CDR3 spans 12 residues. The germline V gene encodes CDR1 SGHVS and CDR2 FQNEAQ. Trimming took off 1 base at V and 9 bases at J, with 7 bases between the two ends. Some clones are missing from TCRdb's copy, which holds only in-frame ones; the method was immunoSEQ multiplex PCR. The sample carries 15,000 to 20,000 clones, around 80% recorded once. J is TRBJ2-1 and V is TRBV7-8; tentative D call: TRBD2 (6 bases). Material: peripheral blood mononuclear cells (PBMCs), obtained before the fourth cycle of nivolumab. This TCR was sampled from a human donor with classical Hodgkin lymphoma. CDR3 residues: CASSLGAGEQFF. The DNA of the CDR3 is TGTGCCAGCAGCTTAGGAGCGGGTGAGCAGTTCTTC.